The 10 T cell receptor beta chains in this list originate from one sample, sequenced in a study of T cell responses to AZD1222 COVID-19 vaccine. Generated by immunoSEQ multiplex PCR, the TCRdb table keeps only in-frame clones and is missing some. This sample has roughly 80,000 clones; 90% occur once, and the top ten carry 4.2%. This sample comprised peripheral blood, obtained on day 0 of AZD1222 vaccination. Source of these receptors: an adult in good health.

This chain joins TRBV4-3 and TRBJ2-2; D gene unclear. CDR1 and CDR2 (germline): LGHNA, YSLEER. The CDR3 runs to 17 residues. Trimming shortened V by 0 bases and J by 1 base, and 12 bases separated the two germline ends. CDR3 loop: CASSQDPVSENTGELFF. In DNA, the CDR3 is TGCGCCAGCAGCCAAGACCCTGTCAGCGAGAACACCGGGGAGCTGTTTTTT.

CDR3 residues: CASSWSSGANVLTF. In DNA, the CDR3 is TGTGCCAGCAGCTGGAGCTCTGGGGCCAACGTCCTGACTTTC. The chain carries TRBV7-9 and TRBJ2-6; D is unresolved. The CDR3 covers 14 residues. Deletions cut 4 bases from V and 0 bases from J, with 4 bases between. Germline CDR1 and CDR2: SEHNR and FQNEAQ (reference sequence).

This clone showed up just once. CDR3 in amino acids: CASSQVAGGGRDTQYF. The DNA of the CDR3 is TGCGCCAGCAGCCAAGTAGCGGGAGGGGGGAGAGATACGCAGTATTTT. The chain employs TRBV4-3 and TRBJ2-3; 11 bases are a match to TRBD2. V shed 1 base, J shed 5 bases, and the junction held 5 bases outside the gene matches. This CDR3 has 16 residues. The V gene's germline CDR1 is LGHNA and CDR2 YSLEER.

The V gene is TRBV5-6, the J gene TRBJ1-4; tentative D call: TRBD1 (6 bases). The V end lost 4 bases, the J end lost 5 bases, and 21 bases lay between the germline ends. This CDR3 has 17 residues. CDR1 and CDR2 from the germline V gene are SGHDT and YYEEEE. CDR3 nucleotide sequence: TGTGCCAGCAGCCGAGGGGGACGAGGGGCGATAAATGAAAAACTGTTTTTT. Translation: CASSRGGRGAINEKLFF.

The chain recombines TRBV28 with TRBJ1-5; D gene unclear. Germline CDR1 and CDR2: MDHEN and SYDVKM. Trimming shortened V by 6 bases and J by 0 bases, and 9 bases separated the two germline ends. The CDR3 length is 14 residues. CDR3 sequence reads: CASRLTFSNQPQHF. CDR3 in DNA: TGTGCCAGCAGACTGACCTTTAGCAATCAGCCCCAGCATTTT. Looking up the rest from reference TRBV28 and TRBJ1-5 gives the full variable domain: DVKVTQSSRYLVKRTGEKVFLECVQDMDHENMFWYRQDPGLGLRLIYFSYDVKMKEKGDIPEGYSVSREKKERFSLILESASTNQTSMYLCASRLTFSNQPQHFGDGTRLSIL.

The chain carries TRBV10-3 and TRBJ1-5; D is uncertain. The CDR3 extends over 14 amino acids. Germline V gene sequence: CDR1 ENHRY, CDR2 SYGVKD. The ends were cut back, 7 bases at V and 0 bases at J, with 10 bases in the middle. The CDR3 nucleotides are TGTGCCATCAAAGGGTCCGATAGCAATCAGCCCCAGCATTTT. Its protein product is CAIKGSDSNQPQHF.

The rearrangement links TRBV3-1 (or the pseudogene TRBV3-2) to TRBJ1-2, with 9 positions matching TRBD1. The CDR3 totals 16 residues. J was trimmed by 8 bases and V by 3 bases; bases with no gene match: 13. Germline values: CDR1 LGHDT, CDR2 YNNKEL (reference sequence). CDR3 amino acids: CASSHRGTGIIYGYTF. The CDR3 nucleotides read TGTGCCAGCAGCCACCGAGGGACAGGGATAATCTACGGCTACACCTTC.

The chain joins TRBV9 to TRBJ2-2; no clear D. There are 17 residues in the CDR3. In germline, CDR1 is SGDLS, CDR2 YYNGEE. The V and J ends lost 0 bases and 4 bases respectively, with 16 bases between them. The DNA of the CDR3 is TGTGCCAGCAGCGTAGATCCCACAGTTCGGTTCACCGGGGAGCTGTTTTTT. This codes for CASSVDPTVRFTGELFF.

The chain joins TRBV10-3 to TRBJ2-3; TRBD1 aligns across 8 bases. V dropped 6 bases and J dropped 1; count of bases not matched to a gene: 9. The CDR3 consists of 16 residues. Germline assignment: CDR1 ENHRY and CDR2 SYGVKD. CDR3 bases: TGTGCCATCAGGGACCAGGGGGCCCCTCGCACAGATACGCAGTATTTT. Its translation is CAIRDQGAPRTDTQYF.

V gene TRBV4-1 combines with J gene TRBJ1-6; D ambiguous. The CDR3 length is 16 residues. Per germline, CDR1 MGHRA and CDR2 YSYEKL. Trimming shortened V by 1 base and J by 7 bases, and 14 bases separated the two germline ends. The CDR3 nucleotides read TGCGCCAGCAGCCAAGCCGCCCGGCTGTTGAATTCACCCCTCCACTTT. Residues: CASSQAARLLNSPLHF.